This TCR beta chain is drawn from a study of blood T cell repertoires in COVID-19. Study at large: From the United States, Italy and Spain came samples of acute and convalescent COVID-19. Sample material is recorded as cDNA or gDNA derived from T cells, B-cell-depleted T cells, or PBMCs.

As processed by the authors: Reference gene primer amplification gave estimated nucleated cell counts. Sequencing used immunoSEQ multiplex PCR; TCRdb keeps in-frame clones, though not all of them. V and J calls and clone size are given by that table; D and trimming were obtained from the DNA. The sample consists of some 170,000 clones, about four fifths of them appearing once. The CDR3 spans 13 residues. CDR1 LNHDA and CDR2 SQIVND come from the germline V gene (reference sequence). V lost 7 bases to trimming and J lost 6 bases, with 14 bases between them. This rearrangement joins TRBV19 to TRBJ2-3, with D perhaps TRBD1 (6 bases). This TCR derives from a woman in her seventies with acute or convalescent COVID-19. Sample: peripheral blood. DNA for the CDR3: TGTGCCAGTAAAGGAAGGGGGTCCGATACGCAGTATTTT. This translates into CASKGRGSDTQYF.